This T cell receptor beta chain was retrieved from a study of tissue T cells after allogeneic stem cell transplantation. Study-level points and caveats: Sampling depth was limited, and the cohort was small and clinically varied. Which tissue TCRs were alloreactive or antigen-specific was not determined. Some clones might be persisting host cells. Shared clones across patients were few; motif clustering revealed tissue-specific shared signatures.

Details on this clone: Its target is not known. Gene names denote mouse genes. The CDR3 is cut off 1 residue early in the read; its end comes from the germline J gene.

Survey-depth TCRbeta CDR3 sequencing reported V/J genes and productive frequencies. This table comes from immunoSEQ multiplex PCR, and its TCRdb copy is limited to in-frame clones, with some not included. The data hold approximately 50,000 clones, with 73% observed a single time. Germline CDR1 and CDR2: NNHNN and SYGAGS (reference sequence). V was clipped by 4 bases and J by 1 base; unmatched bases: 3. This CDR3 contains 14 residues. The chain recombines TRBV13-2 with TRBJ2-3; 7 bases align to TRBD2. The material sequenced was sorted cells pooled from one or two spleens. This receptor was taken from a pool of C57BL/6 mice in good health. The CDR3 sequence is CASGWGEGAETLYF. The DNA read from the CDR3 is TGTGCCAGCGGTTGGGGGGAGGGTGCAGAAACGCTGTAT.